This T cell receptor beta chain is drawn from a study of graft-versus-host responses after intestinal transplantation. Study summary: Each recipient received a multivisceral, liver-intestinal, or isolated intestinal graft. Every recipient underwent anti-thymocyte globulin induction, then tacrolimus and steroids for three to four years.

Whole-study findings and limits: Analysis identified GvH clones in recipient marrow, with some appearing first in ileum or blood. Across patients carrying graft-donor T cell macrochimerism, allografts held high graft-versus-host to host-versus-graft clonal ratios.

Data came from immunoSEQ multiplex PCR; TCRdb stores just in-frame clones and leaves some out. The sample contains tens of thousands of clones, roughly 91% of which appear only once. Comment on this clone: Its target is unknown.

The TCR sequence derives from a human donor who received an intestinal transplant. The material was unstimulated CD8+ T cells sorted from spleen or lymph node cells, obtained before intestinal transplant.

For the CDR3, the DNA is TGCGCCAGCAGCCAACGTGCAGGGGGGAACACTGAAGCTTTCTTT. The encoded protein is CASSQRAGGNTEAFF. The chain has TRBV4-1 and TRBJ1-1; 7 nucleotides agree with TRBD1. CDR1 is MGHRA and CDR2 is YSYEKL in the germline V gene. V was clipped by 2 bases and J by 1 base; unmatched bases: 4. The CDR3 runs to 15 residues.